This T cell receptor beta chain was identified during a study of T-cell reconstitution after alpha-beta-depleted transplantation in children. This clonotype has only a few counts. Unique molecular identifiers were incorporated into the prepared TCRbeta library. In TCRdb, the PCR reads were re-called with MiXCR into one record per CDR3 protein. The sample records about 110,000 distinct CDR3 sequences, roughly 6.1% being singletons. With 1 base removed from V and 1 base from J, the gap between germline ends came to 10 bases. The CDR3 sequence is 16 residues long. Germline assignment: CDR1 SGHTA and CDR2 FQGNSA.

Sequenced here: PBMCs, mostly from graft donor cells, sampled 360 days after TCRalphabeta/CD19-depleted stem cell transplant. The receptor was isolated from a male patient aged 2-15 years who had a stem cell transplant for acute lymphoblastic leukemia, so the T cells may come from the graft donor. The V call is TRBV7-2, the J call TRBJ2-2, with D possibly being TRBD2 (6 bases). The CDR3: CASSLGGAVNTGELFF. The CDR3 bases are TGTGCCAGCAGCTTAGGCGGGGCGGTGAACACCGGGGAGCTGTTTTTT.